This T cell receptor beta chain was obtained from a study of T cell responses to AZD1222 COVID-19 vaccine. Study at large: Pooling of second doses given at about 4 or about 12 weeks was done.

With 6 bases clipped from V and 4 bases from J, the junction kept 6 bases outside the gene matches. This CDR3 is built from 16 residues. Per the germline V gene, CDR1 is LNHDA and CDR2 is SQIVND (reference sequence). Study-level findings and limits: The study identified only a handful of AZD1222 recipients as seropositive at baseline. Epitopes outside B.1.351 and B.1.1.7 mutated regions reportedly drew nearly half of spike TCRs. Clonal diversity may have been underestimated in mostly white British donors.

For this clone: Its antigen is unidentified.

Profiling relied on immunoSEQ multiplex PCR, and the TCRdb table lists in-frame clones only, not all of them. The sample carries 100,000 to 150,000 clones, just over 85% recorded once. The sample here was peripheral blood, taken on day 0 of AZD1222 vaccination. This TCR derives from an adult in good health. The gene calls are TRBV19 and TRBJ1-6; 10 bases match TRBD1. The CDR3 reads CASSPGDRGYNSPLHF. CDR3 nucleotide sequence: TGTGCCAGTAGCCCTGGGGACAGGGGATATAATTCACCCCTCCACTTT.